What follows are 5 T cell receptor beta chains derived from one specimen sequenced in a study of blood T cell repertoires in COVID-19 (dated by TCRdb to the early 2020s). Library prep was done by the immunoSEQ multiplex PCR assay. TCRdb carries this immuneACCESS record with in-frame sequences only. Its versions omit some clonotypes, under half of them owing to an unresolved V gene in the studies checked, with the rest unexplained. This sample lists about 200,000 clones; 75% to 85% were detected once. The ten largest clones represent 10% to 15% of the sample. The sample was PBMCs or T cells enriched from blood (not recorded which). These receptors came from a man aged 35 to 55 who had recovered from COVID-19.

The chain has TRBV7-2 and TRBJ2-1; TRBD1 matches at 9 bases. This CDR3 is 16 amino acids long. Germline CDR1 SGHTA, CDR2 FQGNSA. The ends lost 4 bases at V and 0 bases at J; junction bases unmatched: 4. CDR3 residues: CASSSRTGDSYNEQFF. CDR3 DNA sequence: TGTGCCAGCAGCTCCAGGACAGGGGACTCCTACAATGAGCAGTTCTTC.

The chain employs TRBV3-1 (or the pseudogene TRBV3-2) and TRBJ2-1, with TRBD2 identical over 10 bases. This CDR3 is 17 amino acids long. Trimming cost V 4 bases and J 8 bases; bases outside gene matches: 14. The germline V gene has CDR1 LGHDT and CDR2 YNNKEL (reference sequence). The CDR3 protein is CASSRRAEREGTYEQFF. The DNA of the CDR3 is TGTGCCAGCAGCCGGCGGGCGGAGCGGGAGGGTACTTATGAGCAGTTCTTC.

Only one count was recorded for this clone. The chain couples TRBV7-3 to TRBJ2-1, with D perhaps matching TRBD2 (5 bases). Germline-derived CDR1 and CDR2 are SGHTA and FQGTGA. The CDR3 loop spans 15 amino acids. Trimming cost V 5 bases and J 0 bases, with 11 bases left between them. CDR3 region: CASSAGSYSYNEQFF. As DNA, the CDR3 is TGTGCCAGCAGCGCGGGCTCCTACTCCTACAATGAGCAGTTCTTC.

V and J are TRBV7-2 and TRBJ1-2; TRBD1 aligns across 12 bases. The ends lost 3 bases at V and 8 bases at J; junction bases unmatched: 13. Germline V gene sequence: CDR1 SGHTA, CDR2 FQGNSA. The CDR3 extends over 17 amino acids. In nucleotides, the CDR3 is TGTGCCAGCAGCTTTCGTATCCCGGGACAGGGGGCAGGAGGCTACACCTTC. Encoded protein: CASSFRIPGQGAGGYTF.

The chain couples TRBV10-3 to TRBJ1-5; D unclear. In germline, CDR1 is ENHRY, CDR2 SYGVKD. The length of the CDR3 is 14 residues. The ends were cut back, 0 bases at V and 7 bases at J, with 10 bases in the middle. The CDR3 is CAISESISPQPQHF. As DNA, the CDR3 is TGTGCCATCAGTGAGTCTATCTCCCCGCAGCCCCAGCATTTT.